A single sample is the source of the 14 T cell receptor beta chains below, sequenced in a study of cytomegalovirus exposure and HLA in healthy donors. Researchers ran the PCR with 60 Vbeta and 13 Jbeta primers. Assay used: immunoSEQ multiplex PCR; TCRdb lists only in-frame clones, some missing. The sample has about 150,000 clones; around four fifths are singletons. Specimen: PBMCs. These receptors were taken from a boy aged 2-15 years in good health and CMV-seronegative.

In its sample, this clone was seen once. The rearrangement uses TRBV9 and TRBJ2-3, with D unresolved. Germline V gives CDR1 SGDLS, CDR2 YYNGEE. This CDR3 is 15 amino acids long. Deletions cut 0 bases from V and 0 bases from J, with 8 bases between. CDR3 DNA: TGTGCCAGCAGCGTAGGCGGCCCTAGCACAGATACGCAGTATTTT. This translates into CASSVGGPSTDTQYF.

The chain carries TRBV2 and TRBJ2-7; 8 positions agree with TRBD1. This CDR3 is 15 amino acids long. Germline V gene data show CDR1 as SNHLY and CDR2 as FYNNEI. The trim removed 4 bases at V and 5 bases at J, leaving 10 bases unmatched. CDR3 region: CASSGRTGFKDEQYF. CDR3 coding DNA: TGTGCCAGCAGTGGTAGGACAGGGTTCAAAGACGAGCAGTACTTC.

The CDR3 loop reads CASSAILAGEQYF. CDR3 coding DNA: TGTGCCAGCAGCGCCATACTAGCTGGCGAGCAGTACTTC. The chain has TRBV7-8 and TRBJ2-7; TRBD2 is a possible D gene (6 bases). This CDR3 comprises 13 residues. Trimming removed 5 bases at V and 6 bases at J, with 14 bases between. Germline assignment: CDR1 SGHVS and CDR2 FQNEAQ.

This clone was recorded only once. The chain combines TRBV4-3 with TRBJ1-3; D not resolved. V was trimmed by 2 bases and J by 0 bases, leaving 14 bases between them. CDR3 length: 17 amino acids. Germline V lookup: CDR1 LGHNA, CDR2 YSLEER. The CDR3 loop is CASSQLGSPISGNTIYF. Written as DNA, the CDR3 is TGCGCCAGCAGCCAACTCGGGAGCCCGATCTCTGGAAACACCATATATTTT.

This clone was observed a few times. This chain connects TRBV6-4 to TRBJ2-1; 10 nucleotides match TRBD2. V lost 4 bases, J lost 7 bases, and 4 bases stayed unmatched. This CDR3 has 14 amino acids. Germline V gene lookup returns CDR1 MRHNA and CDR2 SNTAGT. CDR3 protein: CASSGSGGANEQFF. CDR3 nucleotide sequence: TGTGCCAGCAGTGGGAGCGGGGGGGCGAATGAGCAGTTCTTC.

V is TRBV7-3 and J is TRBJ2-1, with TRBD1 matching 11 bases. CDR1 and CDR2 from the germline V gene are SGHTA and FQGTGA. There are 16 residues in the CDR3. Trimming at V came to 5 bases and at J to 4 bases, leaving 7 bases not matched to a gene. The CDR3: CASSRSGTGGYNEQFF. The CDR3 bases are TGTGCCAGCAGCAGATCCGGGACAGGGGGTTACAATGAGCAGTTCTTC.

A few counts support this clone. The CDR3 coding sequence is TGTGCCAGCAGTCCCGACAGGATCGGTTGGTCAGCTTTCTTT. Its protein product is CASSPDRIGWSAFF. The chain has TRBV6-5 and TRBJ1-1; tentatively, D is TRBD1 (6 bases). Germline lookup yields CDR1 MNHEY and CDR2 SVGAGI. Between the trimmed V and J ends, which lost 5 bases and 10 bases, there was a span of 20 bases. The CDR3 has 14 amino acids.

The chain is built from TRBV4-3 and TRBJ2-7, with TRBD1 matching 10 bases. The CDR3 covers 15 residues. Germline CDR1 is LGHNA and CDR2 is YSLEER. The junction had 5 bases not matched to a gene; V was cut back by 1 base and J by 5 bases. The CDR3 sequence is CASSQATTGGNEQYF. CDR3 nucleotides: TGCGCCAGCAGCCAAGCTACGACAGGGGGCAACGAGCAGTACTTC.

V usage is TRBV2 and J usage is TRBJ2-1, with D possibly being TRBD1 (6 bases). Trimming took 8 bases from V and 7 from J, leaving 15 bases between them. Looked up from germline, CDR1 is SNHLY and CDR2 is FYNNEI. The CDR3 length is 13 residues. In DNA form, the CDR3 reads TGTGCCAGCCCGCTGGGGGCAGGAAATGAGCAGTTCTTC. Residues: CASPLGAGNEQFF.

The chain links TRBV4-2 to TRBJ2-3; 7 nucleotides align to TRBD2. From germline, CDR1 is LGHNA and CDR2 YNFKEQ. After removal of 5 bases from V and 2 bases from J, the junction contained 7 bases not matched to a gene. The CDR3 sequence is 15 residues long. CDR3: CASSSIAGPTDTQYF. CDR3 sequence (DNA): TGTGCCAGCAGCTCAATAGCGGGCCCCACAGATACGCAGTATTTT.

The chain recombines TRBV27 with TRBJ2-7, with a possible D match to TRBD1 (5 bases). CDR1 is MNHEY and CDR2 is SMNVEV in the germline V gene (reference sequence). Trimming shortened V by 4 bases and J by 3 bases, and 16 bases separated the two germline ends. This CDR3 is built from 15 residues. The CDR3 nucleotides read TGTGCCAGCAGTTGGTGGCAGGGCGAACACTACGAGCAGTACTTC. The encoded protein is CASSWWQGEHYEQYF.

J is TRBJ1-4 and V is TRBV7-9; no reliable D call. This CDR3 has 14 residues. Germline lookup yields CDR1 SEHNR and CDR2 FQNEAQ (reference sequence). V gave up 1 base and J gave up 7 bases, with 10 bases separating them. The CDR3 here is CASSLGRQREKLFF. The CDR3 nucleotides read TGTGCCAGCAGCTTAGGGCGGCAACGTGAAAAACTGTTTTTT. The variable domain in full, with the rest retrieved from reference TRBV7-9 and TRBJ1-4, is DTGVSQNPRHKITKRGQNVTFRCDPISEHNRLYWYRQTLGQGPEFLTYFQNEAQLEKSRLLSDRFSAERPKGSFSTLEIQRTEQGDSAMYLCASSLGRQREKLFFGSGTQLSVL.

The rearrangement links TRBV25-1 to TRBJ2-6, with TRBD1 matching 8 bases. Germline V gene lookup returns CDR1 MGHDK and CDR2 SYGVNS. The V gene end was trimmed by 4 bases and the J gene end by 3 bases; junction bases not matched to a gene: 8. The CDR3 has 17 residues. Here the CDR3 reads CASSVWQGAGGANVLTF. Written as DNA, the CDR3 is TGTGCCAGCAGTGTTTGGCAGGGGGCTGGTGGGGCCAACGTCCTGACTTTC.

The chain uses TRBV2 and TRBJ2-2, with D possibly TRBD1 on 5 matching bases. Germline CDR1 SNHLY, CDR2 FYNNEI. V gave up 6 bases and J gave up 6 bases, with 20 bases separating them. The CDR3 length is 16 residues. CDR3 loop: CASRGPRRALSGELFF. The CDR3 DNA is TGTGCCAGCAGAGGTCCTCGCAGGGCGTTATCCGGGGAGCTGTTTTTT.